The 28 T cell receptor beta chains in this list originate from one sample, sequenced in a study of blood T cell repertoires in COVID-19. Profiled with immunoSEQ multiplex PCR; TCRdb holds only in-frame clones, not every one. The sample includes approximately 150,000 clones, over 80% of them seen just once. Sequencing was done on a sample of peripheral blood. Receptors were obtained from a woman between 50 and 59 years old with acute or convalescent COVID-19.

V usage is TRBV5-1 and J usage is TRBJ2-7, with 12 bases identical to TRBD2. The CDR3 runs to 18 residues. V gave up 0 bases and J gave up 3 bases; unmatched junction bases: 10. Germline V gene sequence: CDR1 SGHRS, CDR2 YFSETQ. In DNA form, the CDR3 reads TGCGCCAGCAGCTTGGCCTCGCTAGCGGGAGGGCCGTTCTACGAGCAGTACTTC. Its protein is CASSLASLAGGPFYEQYF.

The gene calls are TRBV3-1 (or the pseudogene TRBV3-2) and TRBJ2-7, with 10 bases fitting TRBD1. The J segment lost 6 bases and the V segment lost 10 bases, leaving 6 bases of the junction unmatched. This CDR3 contains 12 residues. Germline assignment: CDR1 LGHDT and CDR2 YNNKEL (reference sequence). The CDR3, as DNA: TGTGCCACGGGACAGGGGAGAAGCGAGCAGTACTTC. The encoded protein is CATGQGRSEQYF.

This rearrangement joins TRBV5-1 to TRBJ1-5; 7 bases map to TRBD1. This CDR3 has 14 amino acids. Germline V gene lookup returns CDR1 SGHRS and CDR2 YFSETQ. After removal of 0 bases from V and 4 bases from J, the junction contained 1 base not matched to a gene. CDR3 region: CASSLEGANQPQHF. CDR3 bases: TGCGCCAGCAGCTTGGAGGGGGCAAATCAGCCCCAGCATTTT. Using reference TRBV5-1 and TRBJ1-5 for the parts outside the CDR3, the full variable domain is KAGVTQTPRYLIKTRGQQVTLSCSPISGHRSVSWYQQTPGQGLQFLFEYFSETQRNKGNFPGRFSGRQFSNSRSEMNVSTLELGDSALYLCASSLEGANQPQHFGDGTRLSIL.

The rearrangement uses TRBV19 and TRBJ2-7, with a tentative D call TRBD2 (5 bases). This CDR3 has 14 amino acids. Germline lookup yields CDR1 LNHDA and CDR2 SQIVND (reference sequence). V dropped 3 bases and J dropped 3 bases, with 12 bases sitting between them. As DNA, the CDR3 is TGTGCCAGTAGTATTAGCGAGGGCCGCTACGAGCAGTACTTC. Protein sequence: CASSISEGRYEQYF.

This sequence joins TRBV5-1 and TRBJ1-1, with 7 nucleotides matching TRBD1. The V segment lost 7 bases and the J segment 6 bases; nucleotides outside the gene matches: 3. This CDR3 spans 11 amino acids. Germline V gives CDR1 SGHRS, CDR2 YFSETQ. Here the CDR3 reads CASQGQAEAFF. CDR3 DNA: TGCGCCAGCCAAGGACAGGCTGAAGCTTTCTTT.

The chain has TRBV3-1 (or the pseudogene TRBV3-2) and TRBJ1-3; TRBD1 might be the D (5 bases). Trimming pared 3 bases from V and 4 bases from J, leaving 13 bases between. Germline CDR1 is LGHDT and CDR2 is YNNKEL (reference sequence). This CDR3 has 15 amino acids. CDR3: CASSQGGAAGNTIYF. The CDR3 nucleotides are TGTGCCAGCAGCCAGGGCGGGGCAGCCGGAAACACCATATATTTT.

The CDR3 nucleotides read TGTGCCAGCTCACCAAACGCAGGCTATCAGCCCCAGCATTTT. Its protein product is CASSPNAGYQPQHF. The J gene is TRBJ1-5, the V gene TRBV18; D remains unclear. The V and J ends lost 2 bases and 5 bases respectively, with 10 bases between them. Germline V gene sequence: CDR1 KGHSH, CDR2 LQKENI. This CDR3 is built from 14 residues.

This clone turned up a few times. The chain recombines TRBV19 with TRBJ1-2; perhaps TRBD1 as D (5 bases). The V end was cut by 6 bases, the J end by 4 bases, with 9 bases between. Germline V CDR1 and CDR2: LNHDA, SQIVND (reference sequence). The CDR3 has 12 amino acids. CDR3 bases: TGTGCCAGTAGGGGGGGGAGCTATGGCTACACCTTC. This encodes CASRGGSYGYTF.

The chain carries TRBV7-6 and TRBJ1-1; 9 bases are a match to TRBD1. Trimming at V came to 4 bases and at J to 4 bases, leaving 22 bases not matched to a gene. Germline values: CDR1 SGHVS, CDR2 FNYEAQ. The length of the CDR3 is 20 residues. The CDR3 nucleotides are TGTGCCAGCAGCTCCCCCCATAGGGGACAGGGCGCGGAAGTGGGCACTGAAGCTTTCTTT. Its protein product is CASSSPHRGQGAEVGTEAFF.

V gene TRBV5-6 combines with J gene TRBJ1-6; TRBD1 matches 9 bases. Germline V gene data show CDR1 as SGHDT and CDR2 as YYEEEE. The CDR3 is made up of 17 amino acids. V was clipped by 3 bases and J by 6 bases; unmatched bases: 10. The CDR3 protein is CASSWRQGGLGNSPLHF. CDR3 bases: TGTGCCAGCAGCTGGAGACAGGGGGGTCTGGGTAATTCACCCCTCCACTTT.

The chain carries TRBV5-6 and TRBJ2-2, with TRBD2 matching 8 bases. V trimming: 3 bases; J trimming: 2 bases; junction bases outside the gene matches: 6. Germline lookup yields CDR1 SGHDT and CDR2 YYEEEE. The CDR3 extends over 16 amino acids. The CDR3, as DNA: TGTGCCAGCAGCTGGTTTAGCGGGATCAACACCGGGGAGCTGTTTTTT. Protein: CASSWFSGINTGELFF. Full variable domain (remainder filled in from reference TRBV5-6 and TRBJ2-2): DAGVTQSPTHLIKTRGQQVTLRCSPKSGHDTVSWYQQALGQGPQFIFQYYEEEERQRGNFPDRFSGHQFPNYSSELNVNALLLGDSALYLCASSWFSGINTGELFFGEGSRLTVL.

The chain links TRBV15 to TRBJ1-5; TRBD1 matches 7 bases. V lost 3 bases to trimming and J lost 2 bases; unmatched junction nucleotides: 10. This CDR3 has 17 amino acids. Germline CDR1 LNHNV, CDR2 YYDKDF (reference sequence). The CDR3 nucleotides are TGTGCCACCAGCAGTCCCACAGGGGTTGGGGGCAATCAGCCCCAGCATTTT. This encodes CATSSPTGVGGNQPQHF.

This rearrangement joins TRBV5-1 to TRBJ2-7, with 8 bases that match TRBD2. The CDR3 length is 16 residues. Germline-derived CDR1 and CDR2 are SGHRS and YFSETQ. Trimming removed 3 bases from V and 2 bases from J; junction bases left unmatched: 10. The CDR3 region is CASSSSTSGGTYEQYF. CDR3 in DNA: TGCGCCAGCAGCTCATCTACTAGCGGTGGGACCTACGAGCAGTACTTC.

The chain is built from TRBV14 and TRBJ2-6, with TRBD1 as a possible D gene (5 bases). Germline CDR1 and CDR2: SGHDN and FVKESK. The CDR3 contains 17 residues. V lost 3 bases and J 2 bases, leaving 14 bases between the germline ends. The CDR3 loop reads CASSHLSTAPGANVLTF. The CDR3 region has the DNA TGTGCCAGCAGCCACCTTTCGACAGCCCCTGGGGCCAACGTCCTGACTTTC.

V is TRBV12-3 or TRBV12-4 and J is TRBJ1-1; D remains unclear. The CDR3 length is 13 residues. With 3 bases removed from V and 2 bases from J, the gap between germline ends came to 7 bases. The CDR3 sequence: CASSFTSNTEAFF. For the CDR3, the DNA is TGTGCCAGCAGTTTCACCAGTAACACTGAAGCTTTCTTT.

This clone came up once. V gene TRBV7-9 combines with J gene TRBJ2-3; D gene unclear. This CDR3 spans 13 amino acids. Germline loops: CDR1 SEHNR, CDR2 FQNEAQ (reference sequence). The germline V and J ends were trimmed by 2 bases and 1 base, with 4 bases remaining between them. The CDR3 DNA reads as TGTGCCAGCAGCTTAAGCGGCACAGATACGCAGTATTTT. This sequence encodes CASSLSGTDTQYF. The entire variable domain, with the rest obtained from reference TRBV7-9 and TRBJ2-3, is as follows: DTGVSQNPRHKITKRGQNVTFRCDPISEHNRLYWYRQTLGQGPEFLTYFQNEAQLEKSRLLSDRFSAERPKGSFSTLEIQRTEQGDSAMYLCASSLSGTDTQYFGPGTRLTVL.

This sequence joins TRBV5-1 and TRBJ2-1; 9 positions match TRBD2. The trim removed 3 bases at V and 3 bases at J, leaving 4 bases unmatched. The CDR3 extends over 15 amino acids. Germline V gene lookup returns CDR1 SGHRS and CDR2 YFSETQ. The CDR3 protein is CASSSSGTVYNEQFF. CDR3 coding DNA: TGCGCCAGCAGCTCTAGCGGGACGGTCTACAATGAGCAGTTCTTC.

The chain couples TRBV7-2 to TRBJ1-5, with D possibly TRBD1 on 5 matching bases. V shed 5 bases and J shed 7 bases, with 18 bases lying between them. CDR3 length equals 15 residues. Germline V gives CDR1 SGHTA, CDR2 FQGNSA. CDR3 sequence: CASSVGQGFRQPQHF. Written as DNA, the CDR3 is TGTGCCAGCAGCGTGGGGCAAGGGTTCAGGCAGCCCCAGCATTTT. The full variable domain, in which reference TRBV7-2 and TRBJ1-5 provide the parts outside the CDR3, is GAGVSQSPSNKVTEKGKDVELRCDPISGHTALYWYRQSLGQGLEFLIYFQGNSAPDKSGLPSDRFSAERTGGSVSTLTIQRTQQEDSAVYLCASSVGQGFRQPQHFGDGTRLSIL.

The chain joins TRBV13 to TRBJ1-2, with D uncertain. The CDR3 covers 12 residues. Germline V gives CDR1 PRHDT, CDR2 FYEKMQ (reference sequence). V was trimmed by 1 base and J by 4 bases, leaving 4 bases between them. CDR3 in DNA: TGTGCCAGCAGCTTAGCCGGCTATGGCTACACCTTC. This encodes CASSLAGYGYTF.

V gene TRBV21-1 combines with J gene TRBJ1-2; the DNA was not used to check the table's D call, TRBD1. TRBV21-1 is marked as a pseudogene. This CDR3 has 16 amino acids. The CDR3 DNA sequence: TGTGCCAGCAGCAAAGTCAGCATACAGGGGGCAGATGGCTACACCTTC. Translated, it gives CASSKVSIQGADGYTF.

This clone was recorded once. V usage is TRBV18 and J usage is TRBJ2-2; D is possibly TRBD2 (5 bases). CDR3 length: 16 amino acids. Per germline, CDR1 KGHSH and CDR2 LQKENI. The ends were cut back, 4 bases at V and 4 bases at J, with 16 bases in the middle. The CDR3 here is CASSHLTNPSTGELFF. DNA for the CDR3: TGTGCCAGCTCACACTTGACTAACCCGAGCACCGGGGAGCTGTTTTTT.

The chain is built from TRBV7-9 and TRBJ1-3, with a tentative D call TRBD1 (6 bases). Germline loops: CDR1 SEHNR, CDR2 FQNEAQ (reference sequence). The CDR3 has 15 amino acids. V shed 5 bases and J shed 1 base, with 12 bases lying between them. The DNA for the CDR3 is TGTGCCAGCAGCCAGGACAGCCTTTCTGGAAACACCATATATTTT. This encodes CASSQDSLSGNTIYF. Supplemented by reference TRBV7-9 and TRBJ1-3, the full variable domain reads DTGVSQNPRHKITKRGQNVTFRCDPISEHNRLYWYRQTLGQGPEFLTYFQNEAQLEKSRLLSDRFSAERPKGSFSTLEIQRTEQGDSAMYLCASSQDSLSGNTIYFGEGSWLTVV.

This clone was detected a few times. V gene TRBV12-3 or TRBV12-4 combines with J gene TRBJ2-1; TRBD1 aligns across 9 bases. V gave up 7 bases and J gave up 5 bases; unmatched junction bases: 3. CDR3 length equals 13 residues. This chain's CDR3 is CASKRTGDNEQFF. The CDR3 region has the DNA TGTGCCAGCAAGAGGACAGGGGACAATGAGCAGTTCTTC.

The chain combines TRBV24-1 with TRBJ2-1, with 9 bases aligning to TRBD1. Germline trimming cut 8 bases from V and 7 bases from J; bases unmatched to any gene: 8. The CDR3 length is 14 residues. Per germline, CDR1 KGHDR and CDR2 SFDVKD. CDR3 sequence: CATNPGTGINEQFF. The CDR3 bases are TGTGCCACCAATCCCGGGACAGGGATTAATGAGCAGTTCTTC.

This clone occurred once. The V call is TRBV11-2, the J call TRBJ1-5; D ambiguous. Per the germline V gene, CDR1 is SGHAT and CDR2 is FQNNGV. CDR3 length: 13 amino acids. The V and J ends lost 5 bases and 7 bases respectively, with 12 bases between them. This CDR3 is CASSPEGGQPQHF. The CDR3, as DNA: TGTGCCAGCAGCCCCGAGGGTGGACAGCCCCAGCATTTT.

This chain connects TRBV6-5 to TRBJ2-5, with 9 positions matching TRBD1. The CDR3 runs to 15 residues. Trimming cost V 6 bases and J 4 bases; bases outside gene matches: 9. Germline CDR1 is MNHEY and CDR2 is SVGAGI. The CDR3 protein is CASRLPGQGTETQYF. DNA of the CDR3: TGTGCCAGCAGGCTCCCGGGACAGGGAACAGAGACCCAGTACTTC.

The V call is TRBV3-1 (or the pseudogene TRBV3-2), the J call TRBJ1-1, with TRBD1 as a possible D gene (5 bases). The germline V and J ends were trimmed by 1 base and 3 bases, with 6 bases remaining between them. The CDR3 is made up of 13 amino acids. Germline loops: CDR1 LGHDT, CDR2 YNNKEL (reference sequence). CDR3 DNA: TGTGCCAGCAGCCAAGGACAGTACACTGAAGCTTTCTTT. Translating gives CASSQGQYTEAFF.

The V and J genes are TRBV7-3 and TRBJ1-1, with D unresolved. CDR1 and CDR2 (germline): SGHTA, FQGTGA. V lost 1 base and J 2 bases, leaving 5 bases between the germline ends. CDR3 size: 13 residues. The CDR3 loop reads CASSLSGNTEAFF. CDR3 nucleotide sequence: TGTGCCAGCAGCTTAAGCGGAAACACTGAAGCTTTCTTT.